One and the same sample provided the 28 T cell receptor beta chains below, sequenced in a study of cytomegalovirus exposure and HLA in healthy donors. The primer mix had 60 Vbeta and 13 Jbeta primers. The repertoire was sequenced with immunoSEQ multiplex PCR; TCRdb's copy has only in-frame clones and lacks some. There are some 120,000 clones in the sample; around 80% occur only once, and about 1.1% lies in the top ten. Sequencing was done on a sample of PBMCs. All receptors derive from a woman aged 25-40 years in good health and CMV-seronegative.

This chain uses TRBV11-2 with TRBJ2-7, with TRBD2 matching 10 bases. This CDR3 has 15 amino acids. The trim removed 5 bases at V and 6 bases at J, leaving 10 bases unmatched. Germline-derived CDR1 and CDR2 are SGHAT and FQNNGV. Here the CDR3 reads CASSPLAGETAEQYF. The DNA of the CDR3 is TGTGCCAGCAGCCCTCTAGCGGGAGAAACGGCCGAGCAGTACTTC.

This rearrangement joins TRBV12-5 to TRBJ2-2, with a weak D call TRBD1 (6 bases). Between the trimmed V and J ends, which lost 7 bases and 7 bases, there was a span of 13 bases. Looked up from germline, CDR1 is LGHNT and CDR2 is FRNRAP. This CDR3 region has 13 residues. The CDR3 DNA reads TGTGCTAGTGTTCTCACAGGGATCGGGGAGCTGTTTTTT. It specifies CASVLTGIGELFF. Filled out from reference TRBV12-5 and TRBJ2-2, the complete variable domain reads DARVTQTPRHKVTEMGQEVTMRCQPILGHNTVFWYRQTMMQGLELLAYFRNRAPLDDSGMPKDRFSAEMPDATLATLKIQPSEPRDSAVYFCASVLTGIGELFFGEGSRLTVL.

CDR3 loop: CASSDAGGGFSGNTIYF. The CDR3 DNA reads TGTGCCAGTAGCGACGCCGGGGGGGGCTTCTCTGGAAACACCATATATTTT. The chain couples TRBV19 to TRBJ1-3, with a tentative D call TRBD1 (6 bases). V was cut by 6 bases and J by 0 bases, with 18 bases left in between. The CDR3 is made up of 17 amino acids. Germline V gene lookup returns CDR1 LNHDA and CDR2 SQIVND (reference sequence).

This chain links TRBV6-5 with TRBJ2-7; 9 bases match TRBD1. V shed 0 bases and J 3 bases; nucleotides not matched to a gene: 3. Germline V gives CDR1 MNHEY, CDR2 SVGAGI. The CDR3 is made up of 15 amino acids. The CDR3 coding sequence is TGTGCCAGCAGTTACTCTGGGGGACAGGGCTACGAGCAGTACTTC. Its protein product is CASSYSGGQGYEQYF.

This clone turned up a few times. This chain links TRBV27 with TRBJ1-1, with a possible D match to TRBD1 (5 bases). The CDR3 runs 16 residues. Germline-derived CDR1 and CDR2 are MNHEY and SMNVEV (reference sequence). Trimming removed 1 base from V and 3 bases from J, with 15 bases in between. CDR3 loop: CASSLYGGNWDTEAFF. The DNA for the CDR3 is TGTGCCAGCAGTTTATACGGGGGTAATTGGGACACTGAAGCTTTCTTT.

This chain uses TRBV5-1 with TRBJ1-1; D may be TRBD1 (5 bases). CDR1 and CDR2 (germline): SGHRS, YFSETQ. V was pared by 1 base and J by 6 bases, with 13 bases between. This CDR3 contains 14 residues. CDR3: CASSLSRGSSEAFF. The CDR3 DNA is TGCGCCAGCAGCTTGTCACGGGGGAGCTCTGAAGCTTTCTTT.

The CDR3 protein is CASSQPGALATKNIQYF. The CDR3 nucleotides are TGCGCCAGCAGCCAGCCAGGGGCCCTGGCAACCAAAAACATTCAGTACTTC. V is TRBV4-1 and J is TRBJ2-4; D perhaps matches TRBD1 (6 bases). There are 17 residues in the CDR3. Trimming shortened V by 3 bases and J by 2 bases, and 17 bases separated the two germline ends. CDR1 and CDR2 (germline): MGHRA, YSYEKL.

For the CDR3, the DNA is TGTGCCAGCAGCCAAGGGGGAGCTCAAGAGACCCAGTACTTC. This gives the protein CASSQGGAQETQYF. This chain connects TRBV4-2 to TRBJ2-5, with TRBD2 as a possible D gene (5 bases). The germline CDR1 and CDR2 sequences are LGHNA and YNFKEQ. Trimming took 1 base from V and 2 from J, leaving 8 bases between them. This CDR3 is built from 14 residues.

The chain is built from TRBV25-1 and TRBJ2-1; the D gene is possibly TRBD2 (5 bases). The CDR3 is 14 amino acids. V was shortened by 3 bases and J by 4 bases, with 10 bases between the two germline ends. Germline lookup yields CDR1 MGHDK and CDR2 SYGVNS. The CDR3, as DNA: TGTGCCAGCAGTGAGGCGGGTCTATACAATGAGCAGTTCTTC. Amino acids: CASSEAGLYNEQFF.

CDR3 loop: CASSLSGGHGYTF. Written as DNA, the CDR3 is TGTGCCAGCAGTTTATCGGGGGGGCATGGCTACACCTTC. V usage is TRBV27 and J usage is TRBJ1-2; TRBD1 might be the D (6 bases). The germline V gene encodes CDR1 MNHEY and CDR2 SMNVEV (reference sequence). This CDR3 comprises 13 residues. V was clipped by 0 bases and J by 6 bases, with 8 bases between them.

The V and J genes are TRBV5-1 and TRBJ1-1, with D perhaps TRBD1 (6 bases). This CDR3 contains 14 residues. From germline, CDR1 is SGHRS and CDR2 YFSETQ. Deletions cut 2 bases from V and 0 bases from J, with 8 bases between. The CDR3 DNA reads TGCGCCAGCAGCTTAACAGGGATGAACACTGAAGCTTTCTTT. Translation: CASSLTGMNTEAFF.

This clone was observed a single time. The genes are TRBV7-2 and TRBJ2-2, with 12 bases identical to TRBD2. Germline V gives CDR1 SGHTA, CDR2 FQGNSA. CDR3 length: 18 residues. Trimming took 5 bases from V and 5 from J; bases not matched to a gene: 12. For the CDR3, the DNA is TGTGCCAGCAGCCCCCGCGGACTAGCGGGACCTAGGACCGGGGAGCTGTTTTTT. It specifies CASSPRGLAGPRTGELFF.

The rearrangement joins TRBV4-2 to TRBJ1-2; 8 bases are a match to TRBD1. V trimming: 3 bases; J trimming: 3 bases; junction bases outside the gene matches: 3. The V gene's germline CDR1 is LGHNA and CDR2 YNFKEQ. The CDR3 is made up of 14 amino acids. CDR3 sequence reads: CASSQGQVHYGYTF. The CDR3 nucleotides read TGTGCCAGCAGCCAGGGACAGGTACACTATGGCTACACCTTC.

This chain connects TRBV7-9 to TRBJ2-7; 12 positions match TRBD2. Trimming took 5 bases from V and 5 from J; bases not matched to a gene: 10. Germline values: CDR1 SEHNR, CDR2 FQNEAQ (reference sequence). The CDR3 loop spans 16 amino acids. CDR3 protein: CASSPTSGGLPDEQYF. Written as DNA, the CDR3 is TGTGCCAGCAGCCCGACTAGCGGGGGCCTGCCGGACGAGCAGTACTTC.

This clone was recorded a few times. DNA for the CDR3: TGTGCCAGCTCACCATTACACAGGGGGCCTAACACTGAAGCTTTCTTT. Protein sequence: CASSPLHRGPNTEAFF. This chain connects TRBV18 to TRBJ1-1, with 9 bases matching TRBD1. CDR3 length: 16 amino acids. J lost 2 bases, V lost 2 bases, and 6 bases had no gene match. CDR1 is KGHSH and CDR2 is LQKENI in the germline V gene.

The CDR3 nucleotides read TGTGCCAGCCGTTCTACCTACGAGCAGTACTTC. It encodes CASRSTYEQYF. The V gene is TRBV28, the J gene TRBJ2-7; D remains ambiguous. Deletions cut 8 bases from V and 2 bases from J, with 7 bases between. Germline CDR1 reads MDHEN; CDR2 reads SYDVKM. This CDR3 is 11 amino acids long.

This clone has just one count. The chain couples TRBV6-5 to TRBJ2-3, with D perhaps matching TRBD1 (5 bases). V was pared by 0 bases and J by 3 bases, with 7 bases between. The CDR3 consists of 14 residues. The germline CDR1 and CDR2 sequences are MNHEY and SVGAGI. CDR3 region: CASSYSAGTDTQYF. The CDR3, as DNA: TGTGCCAGCAGTTACTCGGCAGGGACAGATACGCAGTATTTT.

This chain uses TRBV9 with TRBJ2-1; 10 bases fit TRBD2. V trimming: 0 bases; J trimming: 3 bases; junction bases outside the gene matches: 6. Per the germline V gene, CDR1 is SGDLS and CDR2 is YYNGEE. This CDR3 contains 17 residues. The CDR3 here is CASSVVASGGLYNEQFF. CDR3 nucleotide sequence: TGTGCCAGCAGCGTAGTGGCTAGCGGGGGTCTCTACAATGAGCAGTTCTTC.

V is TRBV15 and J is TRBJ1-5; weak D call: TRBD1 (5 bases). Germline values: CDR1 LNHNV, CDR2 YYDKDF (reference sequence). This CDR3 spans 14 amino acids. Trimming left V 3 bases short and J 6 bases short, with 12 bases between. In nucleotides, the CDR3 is TGTGCCACCAGCAGGAAAGGGAGGGGTCAGCCCCAGCATTTT. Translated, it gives CATSRKGRGQPQHF.

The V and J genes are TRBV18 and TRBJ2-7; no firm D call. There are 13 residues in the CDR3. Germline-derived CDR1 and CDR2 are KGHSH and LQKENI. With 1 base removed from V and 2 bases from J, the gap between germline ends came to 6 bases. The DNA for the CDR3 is TGTGCCAGCTCACCACTGAGCCCCTACGAGCAGTACTTC. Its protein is CASSPLSPYEQYF.

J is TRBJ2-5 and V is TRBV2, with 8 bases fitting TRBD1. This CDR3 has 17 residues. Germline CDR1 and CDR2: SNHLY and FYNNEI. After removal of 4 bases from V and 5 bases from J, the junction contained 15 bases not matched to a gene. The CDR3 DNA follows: TGTGCCAGCAGTGGAAGATCGACAGGGGCCCAGAGGGAGACCCAGTACTTC. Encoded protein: CASSGRSTGAQRETQYF.

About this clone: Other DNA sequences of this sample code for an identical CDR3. CDR3 sequence: CASSLTGDSYGYTF. The CDR3 nucleotides are TGTGCCAGCAGCCTGACAGGGGATAGCTATGGCTACACCTTC. The chain joins TRBV5-5 to TRBJ1-2; 8 nucleotides line up with TRBD1. V shed 4 bases, J shed 4 bases, and the junction held 6 bases outside the gene matches. The CDR3 has 14 residues. CDR1 and CDR2 (germline): SGHKS, YYEKEE (reference sequence).

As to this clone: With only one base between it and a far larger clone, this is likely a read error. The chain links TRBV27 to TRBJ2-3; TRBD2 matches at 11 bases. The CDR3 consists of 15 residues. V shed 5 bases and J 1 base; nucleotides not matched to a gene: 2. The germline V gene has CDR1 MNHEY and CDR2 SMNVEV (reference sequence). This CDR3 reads CASSLLAGGTDTQYF. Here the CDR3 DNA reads TGTGCCAGCAGTCTACTAGCGGGGGGCACAGATACGCAGTATTTT.

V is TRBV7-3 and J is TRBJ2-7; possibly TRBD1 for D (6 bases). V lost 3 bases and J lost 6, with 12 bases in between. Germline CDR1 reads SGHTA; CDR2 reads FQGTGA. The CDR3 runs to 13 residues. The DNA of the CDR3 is TGTGCCAGCAGCTTTACAGGGAAGGGCGAGCAGTACTTC. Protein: CASSFTGKGEQYF.

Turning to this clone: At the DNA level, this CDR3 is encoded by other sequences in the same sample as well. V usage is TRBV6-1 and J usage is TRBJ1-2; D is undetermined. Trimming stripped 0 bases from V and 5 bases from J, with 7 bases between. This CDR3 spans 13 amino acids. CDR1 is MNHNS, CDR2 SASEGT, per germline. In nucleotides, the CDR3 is TGTGCCAGCAGTGAAGCCTCCGGGTATGGCTACACCTTC. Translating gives CASSEASGYGYTF.

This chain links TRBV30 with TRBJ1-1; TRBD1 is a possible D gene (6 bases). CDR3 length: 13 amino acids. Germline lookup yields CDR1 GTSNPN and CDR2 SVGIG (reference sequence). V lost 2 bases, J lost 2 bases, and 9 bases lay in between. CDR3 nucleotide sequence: TGTGCCTGGAGTACAGGGCCAAACACTGAAGCTTTCTTT. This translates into CAWSTGPNTEAFF.

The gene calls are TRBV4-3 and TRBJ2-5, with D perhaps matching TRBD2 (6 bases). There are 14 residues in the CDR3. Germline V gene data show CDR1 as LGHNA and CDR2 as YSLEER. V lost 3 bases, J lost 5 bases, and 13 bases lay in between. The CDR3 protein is CASSHVRGRETQYF. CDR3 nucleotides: TGCGCCAGCAGCCATGTCAGAGGGAGGGAGACCCAGTACTTC.

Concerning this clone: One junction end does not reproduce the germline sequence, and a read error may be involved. CDR3 residues: CSSSSSYEQYF. In DNA form, the CDR3 reads TGTTCCAGCAGCTCTAGTTACGAGCAGTACTTC. The V call is TRBV7-9, the J call TRBJ2-7; D is ambiguous. The CDR3 runs 11 residues. CDR1 SEHNR and CDR2 FQNEAQ come from the germline V gene (reference sequence). Variable domain in full (rest from reference TRBV7-9 and TRBJ2-7): DTGVSQNPRHKITKRGQNVTFRCDPISEHNRLYWYRQTLGQGPEFLTYFQNEAQLEKSRLLSDRFSAERPKGSFSTLEIQRTEQGDSAMYLCSSSSSYEQYFGPGTRLTVT.